These 28 T cell receptor beta chains were all obtained from the same sample, sequenced in a study of blood T cell repertoires in COVID-19. TCRdb's table, derived via immunoSEQ multiplex PCR, lists solely in-frame clones and lacks some. The sample lists roughly 110,000 clones, 70% to 85% occurring once. The specimen sequenced was peripheral blood. These TCRs come from a woman aged 55-69 years with acute or convalescent COVID-19.

The genes are TRBV29-1 and TRBJ2-1; TRBD2 matches 11 bases. V lost 6 bases and J lost 0; bases outside the gene matches: 7. CDR3 length: 16 amino acids. Germline V gene lookup returns CDR1 SQVTM and CDR2 ANQGSEA. Written as DNA, the CDR3 is TGCAGCGTGGACAGACTAGCGGGGACCTCCTACAATGAGCAGTTCTTC. It yields the protein CSVDRLAGTSYNEQFF.

V is TRBV24-1 and J is TRBJ2-1; 9 nucleotides agree with TRBD2. Germline CDR1 KGHDR, CDR2 SFDVKD. Trimming removed 2 bases from V and 3 bases from J; junction bases left unmatched: 1. The CDR3 is made up of 15 amino acids. CDR3 nucleotide sequence: TGTGCCACCAGTGATTCTAGCGGGAACTACAATGAGCAGTTCTTC. It yields the protein CATSDSSGNYNEQFF.

The chain is built from TRBV6-1 and TRBJ1-1; D uncertain. Trimming took 1 base from V and 1 from J, leaving 10 bases between them. CDR3 size: 15 residues. Germline V CDR1 and CDR2: MNHNS, SASEGT. CDR3 nucleotide sequence: TGTGCCAGCAGTGAAGGCGTCAGCGAGAACACTGAAGCTTTCTTT. It translates to CASSEGVSENTEAFF.

Notes on this clone: The junction shows a germline mismatch at one end, possibly a read error. J is TRBJ1-2 and V is TRBV6-6, with D unresolved. Germline V gene data show CDR1 as MNHNY and CDR2 as SVGAGI (reference sequence). This CDR3 is 18 amino acids long. The CDR3 loop is CASSPSWAAGLSKYGYTF. CDR3 nucleotide sequence: TGTGCCAGCAGTCCGTCGTGGGCAGCTGGCCTCTCTAAATATGGCTACACCTTC.

This clone was seen just once. The chain couples TRBV9 to TRBJ2-7, with 8 bases aligning to TRBD2. The CDR3 has 14 residues. Germline V gene lookup returns CDR1 SGDLS and CDR2 YYNGEE. The V segment lost 1 base and the J segment 5 bases; nucleotides outside the gene matches: 5. The CDR3 here is CASSVLSGSNEQYF. The CDR3 region has the DNA TGTGCCAGCAGCGTACTAAGCGGGAGCAACGAGCAGTACTTC.

The J gene is TRBJ2-7, the V gene TRBV10-3; the D gene is possibly TRBD1 (6 bases). Germline-derived CDR1 and CDR2 are ENHRY and SYGVKD. Trimming took 0 bases from V and 5 from J, leaving 14 bases between them. The CDR3 has 15 amino acids. The CDR3 reads CAISESLGRTDEQYF. The CDR3 bases are TGTGCCATCAGTGAGTCTCTCGGCAGGACAGACGAGCAGTACTTC.

The rearrangement uses TRBV2 and TRBJ1-1, with 8 bases fitting TRBD1. Trimming removed 6 bases from V and 7 bases from J; junction bases left unmatched: 7. The germline gives CDR1 SNHLY, CDR2 FYNNEI. The CDR3 runs 13 residues. Here the CDR3 reads CASSLTGAGEAFF. The CDR3 DNA reads TGTGCCAGCAGCTTGACAGGGGCGGGTGAAGCTTTCTTT.

As DNA, the CDR3 is TGTGCCAGCTCATTGGCTAGCGGGAACACCGGGGAGCTGTTTTTT. Protein product: CASSLASGNTGELFF. The gene calls are TRBV18 and TRBJ2-2; 7 bases agree with TRBD2. The germline CDR1 and CDR2 sequences are KGHSH and LQKENI. CDR3 size: 15 residues. J was trimmed by 1 base and V by 5 bases; bases with no gene match: 4.

V and J are TRBV19 and TRBJ2-5; the match to TRBD2 covers 8 bases. Looked up from germline, CDR1 is LNHDA and CDR2 is SQIVND (reference sequence). J gave up 9 bases and V 4 bases, and 4 bases lay outside the gene matches. CDR3 length: 12 amino acids. CDR3 residues: CASSTLGGAQYF. The DNA for the CDR3 is TGTGCCAGTAGTACCCTCGGGGGGGCCCAGTACTTC.

V gene TRBV27 combines with J gene TRBJ1-6; TRBD1 might be the D (5 bases). Trimming cost V 3 bases and J 3 bases, with 9 bases left between them. The germline CDR1 and CDR2 sequences are MNHEY and SMNVEV (reference sequence). The CDR3 spans 15 residues. The CDR3, as DNA: TGTGCCAGCAGTTTCAGGGTTAACTATAATTCACCCCTCCACTTT. Translated: CASSFRVNYNSPLHF.

The chain uses TRBV5-1 and TRBJ2-2; possible D gene TRBD2, 6 bases. Trimming left V 4 bases short and J 4 bases short, with 14 bases between. The germline V gene encodes CDR1 SGHRS and CDR2 YFSETQ. The CDR3 covers 15 residues. Here the CDR3 reads CASSLPGLITGELFF. The DNA for the CDR3 is TGCGCCAGCAGCCTACCGGGACTTATCACCGGGGAGCTGTTTTTT.

The V gene is TRBV28, the J gene TRBJ2-5; D perhaps matches TRBD2 (6 bases). The V gene's germline CDR1 is MDHEN and CDR2 SYDVKM. The CDR3 runs to 14 residues. The CDR3 nucleotides read TGTGCTTCCGGGAACGGGGGAACTCAAGAGACCCAGTACTTC. Translation: CASGNGGTQETQYF.

Only a few counts were recorded for this clone. The genes are TRBV25-1 and TRBJ1-6; unclear D gene. V was pared by 3 bases and J by 10 bases, with 7 bases between. Germline assignment: CDR1 MGHDK and CDR2 SYGVNS. The CDR3 is 12 residues long. CDR3: CASSDPSSPLHF. Here the CDR3 DNA reads TGTGCCAGCAGTGACCCGTCCTCACCCCTCCACTTT.

J is TRBJ1-5 and V is TRBV10-1; 7 bases are a match to TRBD1. The CDR3 consists of 14 residues. V gave up 0 bases and J gave up 7 bases; unmatched junction bases: 3. The germline V gene has CDR1 WNHNN and CDR2 SYGVQD (reference sequence). This CDR3 reads CASSESAGGQPQHF. The CDR3 DNA follows: TGCGCCAGCAGTGAGTCGGCAGGGGGACAGCCCCAGCATTTT.

The J gene is TRBJ1-5, the V gene TRBV21-1; the DNA was not used to check the table's D call, TRBD1. TRBV21-1 is a pseudogene. The length of the CDR3 is 18 residues. This CDR3 reads CASRVVLLKDSYNQPQHF. DNA for the CDR3: TGTGCCAGCCGGGTAGTTTTGTTGAAAGACAGTTACAATCAGCCCCAGCATTTT.

This rearrangement joins TRBV7-9 to TRBJ2-3; D remains ambiguous. The V gene's germline CDR1 is SEHNR and CDR2 FQNEAQ (reference sequence). V lost 6 bases, J lost 0 bases, and 19 bases lay in between. This CDR3 contains 17 residues. This chain's CDR3 is CASSLRHGDSSTDTQYF. The CDR3 coding sequence is TGTGCCAGCAGTTTAAGGCACGGCGACTCTAGCACAGATACGCAGTATTTT.

The gene calls are TRBV2 and TRBJ1-1; 7 bases are a match to TRBD1. The CDR3 loop spans 14 amino acids. The germline V gene has CDR1 SNHLY and CDR2 FYNNEI. V lost 4 bases, J lost 4 bases, and 6 bases stayed unmatched. In nucleotides, the CDR3 is TGTGCCAGCAGTGTGGGCAGGGGGGTCACTGAAGCTTTCTTT. Translation gives CASSVGRGVTEAFF.

The chain couples TRBV2 to TRBJ2-5; 7 nucleotides agree with TRBD2. This CDR3 contains 12 residues. The V segment lost 1 base and the J segment 12 bases; nucleotides outside the gene matches: 5. Germline CDR1 reads SNHLY; CDR2 reads FYNNEI. CDR3 sequence: CASSEGGGLKYF. CDR3 DNA sequence: TGTGCCAGCAGTGAAGGGGGGGGACTCAAGTACTTC. The variable domain in full, completed from reference TRBV2 and TRBJ2-5, reads EPEVTQTPSHQVTQMGQEVILRCVPISNHLYFYWYRQILGQKVEFLVSFYNNEISEKSEIFDDQFSVERPDGSNFTLKIRSTKLEDSAMYFCASSEGGGLKYFGPGTRLLVL.

This clone was seen just once. V gene TRBV6-5 combines with J gene TRBJ2-1; D unclear. Germline V gives CDR1 MNHEY, CDR2 SVGAGI. Deletions cut 4 bases from V and 6 bases from J, with 7 bases between. This CDR3 spans 12 amino acids. The CDR3 loop reads CASSSPSNEQFF. The DNA of the CDR3 is TGTGCCAGCAGTTCCCCCTCCAATGAGCAGTTCTTC.

The gene calls are TRBV5-1 and TRBJ2-7; D is perhaps TRBD1 (6 bases). V was shortened by 4 bases and J by 2 bases, with 16 bases between the two germline ends. The germline V gene has CDR1 SGHRS and CDR2 YFSETQ. The CDR3 covers 15 residues. CDR3 residues: CASSLYGGGPYEQYF. The CDR3 DNA follows: TGCGCCAGCAGCCTCTATGGTGGGGGCCCCTACGAGCAGTACTTC.

The CDR3 DNA reads TGTGCCAGTAGTATAGATAGGACTAGAGGGGAGCAGTTCTTC. As protein: CASSIDRTRGEQFF. The V and J genes are TRBV19 and TRBJ2-1; 7 nucleotides match TRBD2. Trimming removed 0 bases from V and 10 bases from J; junction bases left unmatched: 6. The germline gives CDR1 LNHDA, CDR2 SQIVND (reference sequence). CDR3 length: 14 amino acids.

The chain employs TRBV2 and TRBJ1-3; D gene unclear. The CDR3 has 13 amino acids. Germline V lookup: CDR1 SNHLY, CDR2 FYNNEI. With 4 bases removed from V and 7 bases from J, the gap between germline ends came to 11 bases. CDR3 DNA sequence: TGTGCCAGCAGTGTTAATTCCGTCAACACCATATATTTT. The encoded protein is CASSVNSVNTIYF.

The chain links TRBV7-8 to TRBJ2-5, with D unresolved. This CDR3 comprises 13 residues. The germline CDR1 and CDR2 sequences are SGHVS and FQNEAQ. The ends were cut back, 4 bases at V and 5 bases at J, with 11 bases in the middle. As DNA, the CDR3 is TGTGCCAGCAGCTACACGAGGCGGGAGACCCAGTACTTC. This encodes CASSYTRRETQYF. Supplemented by reference TRBV7-8 and TRBJ2-5, the full variable domain reads GAGVSQSPRYKVAKRGQDVALRCDPISGHVSLFWYQQALGQGPEFLTYFQNEAQLDKSGLPSDRFFAERPEGSVSTLKIQRTQQEDSAVYLCASSYTRRETQYFGPGTRLLVL.

V and J are TRBV6-5 and TRBJ1-1, with TRBD1 identical over 8 bases. This CDR3 is built from 15 residues. The V gene's germline CDR1 is MNHEY and CDR2 SVGAGI. With V trimmed by 7 bases and J by 3 bases, 10 bases remained unmatched. The CDR3 here is CASTLTPGGYTEAFF. The CDR3 DNA reads as TGTGCCAGCACCTTAACCCCAGGGGGCTACACTGAAGCTTTCTTT.

The CDR3 nucleotides read TGTGCCAGCAGTTACCCAATGTCCCCTACGGGTAATGAGCAGTTCTTC. Amino acids: CASSYPMSPTGNEQFF. The V and J genes are TRBV6-6 and TRBJ2-1; D unclear. Germline CDR1 is MNHNY and CDR2 is SVGAGI (reference sequence). With 2 bases removed from V and 7 bases from J, the gap between germline ends came to 18 bases. The CDR3 contains 16 residues.

V gene TRBV28 combines with J gene TRBJ1-2; TRBD1 might be the D (5 bases). Trimming left V 5 bases short and J 8 bases short, with 21 bases between. The CDR3 consists of 15 residues. In germline, CDR1 is MDHEN, CDR2 SYDVKM. CDR3 coding DNA: TGTGCCAGCAGTGGGCAGGGACTAGCTTTGGTCGGCTACACCTTC. It yields the protein CASSGQGLALVGYTF.

This rearrangement joins TRBV5-1 to TRBJ2-1; the match to TRBD2 covers 10 bases. Germline lookup yields CDR1 SGHRS and CDR2 YFSETQ. This CDR3 is 18 amino acids long. The V segment lost 0 bases and the J segment 6 bases; nucleotides outside the gene matches: 12. Written as DNA, the CDR3 is TGCGCCAGCAGCTTGGACCCAGCGGGAGGGCCTCGGGGCAATGAGCAGTTCTTC. Protein: CASSLDPAGGPRGNEQFF.

The chain carries TRBV19 and TRBJ2-7; TRBD2 matches 13 bases. J gave up 4 bases and V 5 bases, and 2 bases lay outside the gene matches. In germline, CDR1 is LNHDA, CDR2 SQIVND (reference sequence). CDR3 length: 14 amino acids. CDR3 loop: CASSVLAGGYEQYF. In DNA, the CDR3 is TGTGCCAGTAGTGTACTAGCGGGAGGGTACGAGCAGTACTTC.